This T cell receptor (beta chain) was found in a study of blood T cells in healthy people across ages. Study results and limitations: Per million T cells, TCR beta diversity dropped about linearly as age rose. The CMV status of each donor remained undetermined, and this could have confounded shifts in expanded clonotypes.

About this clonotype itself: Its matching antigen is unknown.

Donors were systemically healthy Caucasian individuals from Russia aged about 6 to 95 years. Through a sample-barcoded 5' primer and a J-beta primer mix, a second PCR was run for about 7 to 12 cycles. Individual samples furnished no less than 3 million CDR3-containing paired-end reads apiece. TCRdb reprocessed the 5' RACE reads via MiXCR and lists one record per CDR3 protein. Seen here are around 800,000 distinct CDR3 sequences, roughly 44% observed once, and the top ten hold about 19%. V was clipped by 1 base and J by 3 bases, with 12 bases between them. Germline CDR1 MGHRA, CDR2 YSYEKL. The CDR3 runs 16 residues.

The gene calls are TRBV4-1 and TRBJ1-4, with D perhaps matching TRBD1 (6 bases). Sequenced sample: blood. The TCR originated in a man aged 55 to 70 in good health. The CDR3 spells CASSQAPTGSNEKLFF. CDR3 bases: TGCGCCAGCAGCCAAGCCCCGACAGGCTCTAATGAAAAACTGTTTTTT.